This is a list of T cell receptor beta chains from one sample in a study of blood T cell repertoires in COVID-19. Method: immunoSEQ multiplex PCR; TCRdb's copy keeps in-frame clones and lacks some. The sample includes approximately 200,000 clones, 70% to 90% seen only once; the top ten take about 10%. The sequenced sample consisted of PBMCs or T cells enriched from blood (not recorded which). The receptors here all came from a man aged 25-45 years who had recovered from COVID-19. Both conserved end residues are part of each CDR3. D genes are given only for firm matches. Only some rows state a clone size, as once, few, many or a class for expanded clones.

>TRBV19|-|TRBJ2-4|-
CASSIVLGSGKNIQYF
TGTGCCAGTAGTATAGTTCTAGGTAGCGGTAAAAACATTCAGTACTTC
>TRBV28|-|TRBJ1-1|-
CASSSTRQEAFF
TGTGCCAGCAGTTCCACCCGACAGGAAGCTTTCTTT
>TRBV7-9|TRBD2|TRBJ2-1|-
CASSLLAGGPYNEQFF
TGTGCCAGCAGCTTACTAGCGGGGGGGCCTTACAATGAGCAGTTCTTC
>TRBV29-1|-|TRBJ1-5|few
CSVVGGNNQPQHF
TGCAGCGTTGTCGGAGGGAACAATCAGCCCCAGCATTTT
>TRBV3-1/TRBV3-2|-|TRBJ2-7|-
CASSQVTASYEQYF
TGTGCCAGCAGCCAAGTGACTGCGTCCTACGAGCAGTACTTC
>TRBV11-3|TRBD1|TRBJ2-7|-
CASSPSQGAVYEQYF
TGTGCCAGCAGCCCTTCACAGGGGGCTGTATACGAGCAGTACTTC
>TRBV6-5|-|TRBJ2-5|-
CASSSPQGTQYF
TGTGCCAGCAGTTCACCACAGGGGACCCAGTACTTC
>TRBV28|-|TRBJ2-7|-
CASRQRGNEQYF
TGTGCCAGCCGACAGAGAGGTAACGAGCAGTACTTC
>TRBV30|TRBD2|TRBJ2-1|-
CAWSKLAGRYNEQFF
TGTGCCTGGAGTAAACTAGCGGGGAGATACAATGAGCAGTTCTTC
>TRBV21-1|-|TRBJ2-5|-
CASSKGARGGWEETQYF
TGTGCCAGCAGCAAAGGGGCCCGAGGGGGCTGGGAAGAGACCCAGTACTTC
>TRBV9|-|TRBJ1-6|-
CASSVGGRLNSPLHF
TGTGCCAGCAGCGTAGGGGGCAGATTAAATTCACCCCTCCACTTT
>TRBV12-5|TRBD1|TRBJ1-5|-
CASGLGSPGTGGAGNQPQHF
TGTGCTAGTGGTTTGGGGAGTCCCGGGACAGGGGGCGCCGGCAATCAGCCCCAGCATTTT
>TRBV29-1|-|TRBJ2-7|once
CSVRVTTSYEQYF
TGCAGCGTTAGAGTAACTACCTCCTACGAGCAGTACTTC
>TRBV7-9|-|TRBJ2-7|-
CASSLFTRADEQYF
TGTGCCAGCAGCTTATTTACCAGGGCGGACGAGCAGTACTTC
>TRBV11-1|TRBD1|TRBJ2-7|once
CASSPDPGQPWEQYF
TGTGCCAGCAGCCCCGACCCGGGACAGCCTTGGGAGCAGTACTTC
>TRBV6-2/TRBV6-3|TRBD1|TRBJ2-5|-
CASSTTGVETQYF
TGTGCCAGCAGTACGACAGGGGTAGAGACCCAGTACTTC
>TRBV19|-|TRBJ1-2|-
CASSMSAGGYGYTF
TGTGCCAGTAGTATGTCCGCGGGGGGATATGGCTACACCTTC
>TRBV3-1/TRBV3-2|TRBD2|TRBJ2-7|-
CASSQMLAGLHEQYF
TGTGCCAGCAGCCAGATGCTAGCGGGTCTCCACGAGCAGTACTTC
>TRBV12-3/TRBV12-4|TRBD1|TRBJ1-1|-
CASGDSAIEAFF
TGTGCCAGCGGGGACAGTGCCATTGAAGCTTTCTTT
>TRBV27|TRBD1|TRBJ1-2|-
CASSLSTGTVNYGYTF
TGTGCCAGCAGTTTATCCACCGGGACAGTTAACTATGGCTACACCTTC
>TRBV18|-|TRBJ2-7|-
CASSRRVQIPYEQYF
TGTGCCAGCTCTCGGAGGGTGCAAATTCCCTACGAGCAGTACTTC
>TRBV7-9|-|TRBJ2-7|few
CASRQQGEQYF
TGTGCCAGCAGGCAACAGGGAGAGCAGTACTTC
>TRBV28|-|TRBJ2-3|-
CASGQTTSTDTQYF
TGTGCCAGCGGTCAGACAACGAGCACAGATACGCAGTATTTT
>TRBV5-1|TRBD1|TRBJ2-7|-
CASSLTGAVEQYF
TGCGCCAGCAGCTTGACAGGGGCCGTCGAGCAGTACTTC
>TRBV2|-|TRBJ2-1|-
CASSGQNPSYNEQFF
TGTGCCAGCAGTGGGCAAAACCCCTCCTACAATGAGCAGTTCTTC
>TRBV5-1|-|TRBJ1-2|-
CASSLGEILTNYGYTF
TGCGCCAGCAGCTTGGGGGAGATACTTACTAACTATGGCTACACCTTC
>TRBV5-8|-|TRBJ1-2|-
CASSLTGRSYTF
TGTGCCAGCAGCTTAACAGGGCGCTCCTACACCTTC
>TRBV6-5|-|TRBJ1-1|-
CASSYGGSRGTEAFF
TGTGCCAGCAGTTACGGGGGTTCCAGGGGCACTGAAGCTTTCTTT
>TRBV3-1/TRBV3-2|TRBD1|TRBJ2-7|-
CASKTMGRGNEQYF
TGTGCCAGCAAGACTATGGGCAGGGGGAACGAGCAGTACTTC
>TRBV6-5|TRBD1|TRBJ1-5|-
CASSSLDRGGHQPQHF
TGTGCCAGCAGTTCCCTGGACAGGGGGGGCCATCAGCCCCAGCATTTT